Below, 16 T cell receptor beta chains from the same sample are listed, as sequenced in a study of blood T cell repertoires in COVID-19. Measured with immunoSEQ multiplex PCR; TCRdb has only the in-frame clones, and not every one. The sample has approximately 310,000 clones, approximately 89% seen once. Sequencing was performed on peripheral blood. These receptors originate from a woman aged 50 to 65 who had recovered from COVID-19.

CDR3 coding DNA: TGTGCCAGCAGCCCTGGGACTAGCGGGGGGGCTTTCTACAATGAGCAGTTCTTC. It is translated as CASSPGTSGGAFYNEQFF. This chain uses TRBV7-2 with TRBJ2-1; 16 bases line up with TRBD2. The germline CDR1 and CDR2 sequences are SGHTA and FQGNSA. This CDR3 spans 18 amino acids. J lost 3 bases, V lost 5 bases, and 7 bases had no gene match.

The V gene is TRBV9, the J gene TRBJ2-1; 8 nucleotides align to TRBD2. Germline values: CDR1 SGDLS, CDR2 YYNGEE. The CDR3 has 15 amino acids. V shed 3 bases and J 0 bases; nucleotides not matched to a gene: 2. DNA for the CDR3: TGTGCCAGCAGCGCTACTAGCGGCTCCTACAATGAGCAGTTCTTC. It encodes CASSATSGSYNEQFF.

This clone has only one observation. The CDR3 here is CASSQGSLGEKLFF. The CDR3 DNA follows: TGTGCCAGCAGCCAGGGTTCCTTAGGTGAAAAACTGTTTTTT. This chain connects TRBV28 to TRBJ1-4; possible D gene TRBD1, 5 bases. The CDR3 has 14 amino acids. Per germline, CDR1 MDHEN and CDR2 SYDVKM. With 6 bases removed from V and 7 bases from J, the gap between germline ends came to 15 bases.

This clone was detected once. This sequence joins TRBV28 and TRBJ2-5; TRBD1 might be the D (5 bases). CDR1 and CDR2 (germline): MDHEN, SYDVKM. The CDR3 is 14 residues long. Trimming stripped 6 bases from V and 4 bases from J, with 15 bases between. CDR3 DNA: TGTGCCAGCAGCCCAGGTGGGGCCGCAGAGACCCAGTACTTC. Translating it yields CASSPGGAAETQYF.

This sequence joins TRBV28 and TRBJ1-1; 9 nucleotides agree with TRBD1. The CDR3 totals 14 residues. The V gene's germline CDR1 is MDHEN and CDR2 SYDVKM. The trim removed 6 bases at V and 7 bases at J, leaving 9 bases unmatched. CDR3 loop: CASRRDREINEAFF. Written as DNA, the CDR3 is TGTGCCAGCAGACGGGACAGGGAAATCAATGAAGCTTTCTTT.

The chain joins TRBV5-1 to TRBJ2-1, with 9 bases aligning to TRBD1. Looked up from germline, CDR1 is SGHRS and CDR2 is YFSETQ. CDR3 size: 15 residues. J was trimmed by 7 bases and V by 3 bases; bases with no gene match: 8. The DNA of the CDR3 is TGCGCCAGCAGCTCTAACCGGGACAGGGTGAATGAGCAGTTCTTC. This sequence encodes CASSSNRDRVNEQFF.

The chain couples TRBV12-3 or TRBV12-4 to TRBJ2-2, with TRBD2 matching 7 bases. The CDR3 covers 13 residues. Trimming took 4 bases from V and 6 from J; bases not matched to a gene: 2. This chain's CDR3 is CASSSSGPGELFF. For the CDR3, the DNA is TGTGCCAGCAGTTCTAGCGGCCCCGGGGAGCTGTTTTTT.

The chain combines TRBV5-1 with TRBJ2-2; 8 nucleotides align to TRBD1. CDR1 is SGHRS, CDR2 YFSETQ, per germline. The CDR3 has 16 residues. V shed 5 bases and J 7 bases; nucleotides not matched to a gene: 13. CDR3 sequence: CASSKEGQDAFGELFF. The CDR3 bases are TGCGCCAGCAGTAAAGAGGGACAGGATGCTTTCGGGGAGCTGTTTTTT.

This chain links TRBV5-1 with TRBJ1-4; D unresolved. Germline V lookup: CDR1 SGHRS, CDR2 YFSETQ. CDR3 length: 17 residues. The germline V and J ends were trimmed by 4 bases and 0 bases, with 16 bases remaining between them. The CDR3 sequence: CASSGDGSGATNEKLFF. The CDR3 nucleotides are TGCGCCAGCAGCGGGGATGGTAGCGGTGCAACTAATGAAAAACTGTTTTTT.

The chain uses TRBV5-1 and TRBJ2-5; D is perhaps TRBD2 (5 bases). CDR1 is SGHRS, CDR2 YFSETQ, per germline. The CDR3 has 15 amino acids. V was shortened by 2 bases and J by 1 base, with 12 bases between the two germline ends. The CDR3 spells CASSLGRGVQETQYF. The CDR3 DNA is TGCGCCAGCAGCTTAGGACGGGGAGTCCAAGAGACCCAGTACTTC.

The V call is TRBV4-3, the J call TRBJ1-6; TRBD1 matches at 8 bases. CDR1 LGHNA and CDR2 YSLEER come from the germline V gene. Germline trimming cut 0 bases from V and 10 bases from J; bases unmatched to any gene: 5. This CDR3 comprises 15 residues. The CDR3 sequence is CASSQEGQVRSPLHF. The CDR3, as DNA: TGCGCCAGCAGCCAAGAGGGACAGGTCAGGTCACCCCTCCACTTT.

The chain uses TRBV28 and TRBJ2-7, with D possibly being TRBD2 (5 bases). The germline CDR1 and CDR2 sequences are MDHEN and SYDVKM. V shed 6 bases and J shed 4 bases, with 10 bases lying between them. The CDR3 totals 12 residues. Written as DNA, the CDR3 is TGTGCCAGCAGGACCCGGGGTTACGAGCAGTACTTC. Its protein is CASRTRGYEQYF. Together with reference TRBV28 and TRBJ2-7, the CDR3 gives the full variable domain: DVKVTQSSRYLVKRTGEKVFLECVQDMDHENMFWYRQDPGLGLRLIYFSYDVKMKEKGDIPEGYSVSREKKERFSLILESASTNQTSMYLCASRTRGYEQYFGPGTRLTVT.

DNA of the CDR3: TGTGCCAGCAGCCGCGGACTAGCGGGGCGGGAGACCCAGTACTTC. Translated: CASSRGLAGRETQYF. This chain uses TRBV7-9 with TRBJ2-5, with 12 bases aligning to TRBD2. The CDR3 runs 15 residues. V lost 5 bases, J lost 5 bases, and 6 bases stayed unmatched. The germline CDR1 and CDR2 sequences are SEHNR and FQNEAQ (reference sequence).

The rearrangement joins TRBV7-8 to TRBJ1-4; TRBD1 matches 11 bases. Germline-derived CDR1 and CDR2 are SGHVS and FQNEAQ. The CDR3 is 15 residues long. Germline trimming cut 5 bases from V and 6 bases from J; bases unmatched to any gene: 5. CDR3 sequence reads: CASSPDRGLHEKLFF. CDR3 DNA sequence: TGTGCCAGCAGCCCGGACAGGGGGCTCCATGAAAAACTGTTTTTT.

The chain carries TRBV4-3 and TRBJ1-2; possibly TRBD1 for D (6 bases). Germline-derived CDR1 and CDR2 are LGHNA and YSLEER. The CDR3 length is 16 residues. Trimming shortened V by 1 base and J by 8 bases, and 20 bases separated the two germline ends. In DNA, the CDR3 is TGCGCCAGCAGCCAAGGCCCCCCGACAGGTTATAAGGGCTACACCTTC. Its protein is CASSQGPPTGYKGYTF.

This clone showed up just once. The V call is TRBV3-1 (or the pseudogene TRBV3-2), the J call TRBJ2-5; 13 bases fit TRBD2. Germline V gives CDR1 LGHDT, CDR2 YNNKEL (reference sequence). J lost 3 bases, V lost 4 bases, and 2 bases had no gene match. The CDR3 is 15 amino acids. The DNA of the CDR3 is TGTGCCAGCAGCCTTGGGACTAGCGGGAAAGAGACCCAGTACTTC. Translated, it gives CASSLGTSGKETQYF.